The table lists the clone carrying this TCR beta chain with a few counts. Its matching antigen is unknown. The sample comes from a study of blood T cells in healthy people across ages. With 0 bases removed from V and 6 bases from J, the gap between germline ends came to 6 bases. Germline loops: CDR1 MNHEY, CDR2 SVGAGI. The CDR3 covers 13 residues. Study findings and constraints: Researchers judged that diversity estimates from one million T cells fell short of true values. In these data, TCR beta diversity tracked strongly with naive T cell percentage.

PCR was performed a second time for about 7 to 12 cycles using a sample-barcoded 5' primer and a J-beta primer mix. From the 5' RACE reads, TCRdb called clonotypes with MiXCR, one entry per CDR3 protein. This table holds about 730,000 distinct CDR3 sequences, roughly 41% found once. This sequence joins TRBV6-5 and TRBJ2-1; D not resolved. This receptor was identified in a woman in her sixties in good health. The sequencing sample was made of blood. The CDR3 DNA follows: TGTGCCAGCAGTTACTCGAACCCCAATGAGCAGTTCTTC. Translation gives CASSYSNPNEQFF.